What follows describes a single T cell receptor beta chain. V shed 5 bases, J shed 4 bases, and the junction held 6 bases outside the gene matches. There are 15 residues in the CDR3. Germline CDR1 and CDR2: MNHEY and SMNVEV (reference sequence). Methods used by the authors: The assay estimated nucleated cells by amplifying reference gene primers. The table came from immunoSEQ multiplex PCR; TCRdb's copy has only in-frame clones and leaves some out. V, J and clone size were drawn from that table, and D and trimming were deduced from the DNA. In the table there are 140,000 to 150,000 clones, 81% of which are singletons. The data originate from a study of blood T cell repertoires in COVID-19. Study-level information: Samples representing acute and convalescent COVID-19 were sourced from the United States, Italy and Spain. The cDNA or gDNA used as material had been derived from T cells, B-cell-depleted T cells, or PBMCs.

The sequenced sample consisted of peripheral blood. This TCR was recovered from a human donor in a cohort sampled during active COVID-19. The chain recombines TRBV27 with TRBJ2-5; 11 positions match TRBD1. CDR3 sequence: CASSPGTGGRETQYF. The CDR3 region has the DNA TGTGCCAGCAGTCCCGGGACAGGGGGAAGAGAGACCCAGTACTTC.